This passage covers 27 T cell receptor beta chains from one sample sequenced in a study of blood T cell repertoires in COVID-19. The protocol was immunoSEQ multiplex PCR, while the TCRdb copy is restricted to in-frame clones and leaves out a portion. The repertoire consists of hundreds of thousands of clones, with around 91% occurring once and the leading ten covering 1%. The sequenced material came from peripheral blood. The receptors originated from a woman in her forties with COVID-19, enrolled during active disease.

J is TRBJ1-5 and V is TRBV7-8; 7 bases line up with TRBD1. Germline CDR1 is SGHVS and CDR2 is FQNEAQ. The J segment lost 2 bases and the V segment lost 5 bases, leaving 9 bases of the junction unmatched. This CDR3 contains 16 residues. CDR3 in amino acids: CASSPIITGGNQPQHF. DNA of the CDR3: TGTGCCAGCAGCCCTATTATTACAGGGGGCAATCAGCCCCAGCATTTT.

The V call is TRBV11-1, the J call TRBJ2-5, with a tentative D call TRBD1 (5 bases). This CDR3 spans 15 amino acids. Germline CDR1 reads SGHAT; CDR2 reads FQDESV (reference sequence). V was clipped by 0 bases and J by 2 bases, with 10 bases between them. Written as DNA, the CDR3 is TGTGCCAGCAGCTTAGCACAGGCAGCTCAAGAGACCCAGTACTTC. It translates to CASSLAQAAQETQYF.

J is TRBJ2-7 and V is TRBV12-5, with no clear D. This CDR3 has 15 amino acids. Germline V gene lookup returns CDR1 LGHNT and CDR2 FRNRAP. The V and J ends lost 0 bases and 4 bases respectively, with 13 bases between them. The CDR3 bases are TGTGCTAGTGGTTTGGTACTTACCAGCGAGTACGAGCAGTACTTC. This translates into CASGLVLTSEYEQYF.

This chain connects TRBV5-4 to TRBJ1-1, with D perhaps TRBD1 (5 bases). Trimming pared 6 bases from V and 5 bases from J, leaving 14 bases between. CDR1 is SGHNT, CDR2 YYREEE, per germline (reference sequence). The CDR3 sequence is 13 residues long. CDR3 DNA: TGTGCCAGCAACCCCAAGGACAAAACTGAAGCTTTCTTT. Protein product: CASNPKDKTEAFF.

This rearrangement joins TRBV7-2 to TRBJ2-4; D might be TRBD1 (6 bases). CDR1 and CDR2 (germline): SGHTA, FQGNSA. Deletions cut 7 bases from V and 6 bases from J, with 19 bases between. CDR3 length: 15 residues. The DNA for the CDR3 is TGTGCCAGCACGAAATTAGGGACATCTAGAAACATTCAGTACTTC. The encoded protein is CASTKLGTSRNIQYF.

This clone was seen a single time. The CDR3 nucleotides are TGTGCCAGCAGCTTCGGACAGGGGAGAAACACCATATATTTT. The encoded protein is CASSFGQGRNTIYF. The V gene is TRBV3-1 (or the pseudogene TRBV3-2), the J gene TRBJ1-3, with 9 nucleotides matching TRBD1. This CDR3 is 14 amino acids long. Germline V gene data show CDR1 as LGHDT and CDR2 as YNNKEL (reference sequence). V lost 5 bases and J lost 5; bases outside the gene matches: 4.

The rearrangement joins TRBV11-2 to TRBJ2-7; a possible D gene is TRBD1 (5 bases). V was shortened by 5 bases and J by 1 base, with 12 bases between the two germline ends. This CDR3 is 14 amino acids long. Germline V lookup: CDR1 SGHAT, CDR2 FQNNGV. The CDR3 DNA follows: TGTGCCAGCAGCCCCGAGCGACAGTCCTACGAGCAGTACTTC. It specifies CASSPERQSYEQYF.

The chain has TRBV5-4 and TRBJ1-4; D not certain. The V gene's germline CDR1 is SGHNT and CDR2 YYREEE (reference sequence). The CDR3 sequence is 13 residues long. V gave up 0 bases and J gave up 7 bases, with 7 bases separating them. In DNA, the CDR3 is TGTGCCAGCAGCTTGGGGGGAGCTGAAAAACTGTTTTTT. It encodes CASSLGGAEKLFF.

The chain employs TRBV28 and TRBJ1-5; 9 bases match TRBD1. V was clipped by 7 bases and J by 5 bases; unmatched bases: 12. This CDR3 has 16 amino acids. Germline CDR1 MDHEN, CDR2 SYDVKM. DNA for the CDR3: TGTGCCAGCATTCCACCGGGACAGGGACTTGATCAGCCCCAGCATTTT. As protein: CASIPPGQGLDQPQHF.

J is TRBJ2-1 and V is TRBV4-3, with 12 bases identical to TRBD2. CDR1 and CDR2 from the germline V gene are LGHNA and YSLEER. The CDR3 has 16 residues. V gave up 4 bases and J gave up 5 bases; unmatched junction bases: 6. The CDR3 coding sequence is TGCGCCAGCAGCCGGACCAGGACTAGCGGGGACAATGAGCAGTTCTTC. Translation: CASSRTRTSGDNEQFF.

This sequence joins TRBV7-2 and TRBJ1-1; D possibly corresponds to TRBD1 (5 bases). The V gene lost 1 base and the J gene lost 5 bases, with 17 bases spanning the gap. The CDR3 is 16 amino acids. Germline CDR1 SGHTA, CDR2 FQGNSA. CDR3 nucleotides: TGTGCCAGCAGCTTAGGAGGGGTAGGGAGGCAAACTGAAGCTTTCTTT. Amino acids: CASSLGGVGRQTEAFF.

CDR3 DNA: TGTGCCAGTAGTATGAGTATTTCTCAGCCCCAGCATTTT. Translating gives CASSMSISQPQHF. This chain links TRBV19 with TRBJ1-5; no firm D call. This CDR3 contains 13 residues. Germline CDR1 reads LNHDA; CDR2 reads SQIVND (reference sequence). Trimming stripped 3 bases from V and 6 bases from J, with 9 bases between.

This clone was observed a single time. The CDR3 DNA is TGTGCCAGCAGTCCCGGGACATACCATAATCAGCCCCAGCATTTT. Translation: CASSPGTYHNQPQHF. The chain couples TRBV2 to TRBJ1-5; tentative D call: TRBD1 (6 bases). V lost 5 bases, J lost 4 bases, and 15 bases lay in between. Germline V gene sequence: CDR1 SNHLY, CDR2 FYNNEI. This CDR3 has 15 residues.

This rearrangement joins TRBV27 to TRBJ1-2; D might be TRBD1 (6 bases). CDR3 length equals 17 residues. Between the trimmed V and J ends, which lost 2 bases and 8 bases, there was a span of 24 bases. CDR1 and CDR2 (germline): MNHEY, SMNVEV (reference sequence). The DNA for the CDR3 is TGTGCCAGCAGTTTAACCTCCCCCCCCGACAGGTTGGGGGGCTACACCTTC. Translated: CASSLTSPPDRLGGYTF.

The CDR3 nucleotides are TGCGCCAGCAGCCCCGGGGGGGACAGGGTCAATCAGCCCCAGCATTTT. Translation: CASSPGGDRVNQPQHF. The rearrangement uses TRBV5-1 and TRBJ1-5; 9 bases agree with TRBD1. This CDR3 has 16 amino acids. The junction had 8 bases not matched to a gene; V was cut back by 4 bases and J by 3 bases. CDR1 and CDR2 (germline): SGHRS, YFSETQ.

V is TRBV5-4 and J is TRBJ2-2; 9 nucleotides align to TRBD1. Unmatched junction bases numbered 3, after V lost 2 bases and J lost 7 bases. The CDR3 is 14 amino acids. Germline V gives CDR1 SGHNT, CDR2 YYREEE (reference sequence). DNA for the CDR3: TGTGCCAGCAGCTTCGACAGGGGGGTCGGGGAGCTGTTTTTT. It yields the protein CASSFDRGVGELFF. Using reference TRBV5-4 and TRBJ2-2 for the parts outside the CDR3, the full variable domain is ETGVTQSPTHLIKTRGQQVTLRCSSQSGHNTVSWYQQALGQGPQFIFQYYREEENGRGNFPPRFSGLQFPNYSSELNVNALELDDSALYLCASSFDRGVGELFFGEGSRLTVL.

V is TRBV28 and J is TRBJ1-2; TRBD1 matches at 9 bases. The trim removed 8 bases at V and 3 bases at J, leaving 13 bases unmatched. This CDR3 is built from 16 residues. Germline V gene sequence: CDR1 MDHEN, CDR2 SYDVKM. CDR3 region: CASALGSRQGDYGYTF. The CDR3 DNA reads TGTGCCAGCGCCTTGGGATCGAGACAGGGGGACTATGGCTACACCTTC.

This clone was seen once. V and J are TRBV27 and TRBJ2-3; D uncertain. Deletions cut 5 bases from V and 0 bases from J, with 15 bases between. Per germline, CDR1 MNHEY and CDR2 SMNVEV (reference sequence). The CDR3 has 16 residues. CDR3: CASSPYSRPSTDTQYF. CDR3 nucleotide sequence: TGTGCCAGCAGTCCCTACAGCAGACCTAGCACAGATACGCAGTATTTT.

This chain uses TRBV15 with TRBJ2-1; TRBD1 aligns across 9 bases. This CDR3 region has 17 residues. Per germline, CDR1 LNHNV and CDR2 YYDKDF (reference sequence). J was trimmed by 0 bases and V by 3 bases; bases with no gene match: 6. The CDR3 DNA is TGTGCCACCAGCAGGGACAGGGGCCTTAACTCCTACAATGAGCAGTTCTTC. Translating gives CATSRDRGLNSYNEQFF.

This clone has a single count. V gene TRBV5-4 combines with J gene TRBJ2-3, with TRBD1 as a possible D gene (6 bases). Trimming pared 4 bases from V and 2 bases from J, leaving 14 bases between. In germline, CDR1 is SGHNT, CDR2 YYREEE (reference sequence). This CDR3 region has 15 residues. This CDR3 reads CASSIGQTSTDTQYF. The CDR3 DNA reads TGTGCCAGCAGCATCGGACAGACTTCCACAGATACGCAGTATTTT.

The rearrangement uses TRBV5-1 and TRBJ1-6, with 10 bases matching TRBD1. The junction had 8 bases not matched to a gene; V was cut back by 6 bases and J by 8 bases. There are 15 residues in the CDR3. CDR1 SGHRS and CDR2 YFSETQ come from the germline V gene. The CDR3 DNA is TGCGCCAGCAAGTTGTTAGGGACAGGGGATTCACCCCTCCACTTT. This encodes CASKLLGTGDSPLHF. Variable domain in full (rest from reference TRBV5-1 and TRBJ1-6): KAGVTQTPRYLIKTRGQQVTLSCSPISGHRSVSWYQQTPGQGLQFLFEYFSETQRNKGNFPGRFSGRQFSNSRSEMNVSTLELGDSALYLCASKLLGTGDSPLHFGNGTRLTVT.

The chain links TRBV19 to TRBJ1-5; TRBD1 is a possible D gene (5 bases). From germline, CDR1 is LNHDA and CDR2 SQIVND (reference sequence). The CDR3 spans 17 residues. Trimming cost V 0 bases and J 5 bases, with 17 bases left between them. The chain's CDR3 is CASSIDAYSRVDQPQHF. CDR3 in DNA: TGTGCCAGTAGTATAGATGCTTACAGCAGGGTTGATCAGCCCCAGCATTTT.

This chain uses TRBV12-1 with TRBJ2-1; the table names TRBD1, a call not compared with the DNA. TRBV12-1 is described as a pseudogene. The CDR3 totals 17 residues. The CDR3 protein is CASSQTYSHIIYNEQFF. The CDR3 DNA is TGTGCCAGCAGCCAAACTTACAGCCACATAATATACAATGAGCAGTTCTTC.

The rearrangement uses TRBV9 and TRBJ1-5, with D maybe TRBD1 (5 bases). The CDR3 contains 18 residues. From germline, CDR1 is SGDLS and CDR2 YYNGEE. V was trimmed by 3 bases and J by 3 bases, leaving 22 bases between them. The CDR3 region has the DNA TGTGCCAGCAGCGCACTCGGGATAGACAGCGGGATCAATCAGCCCCAGCATTTT. This encodes CASSALGIDSGINQPQHF.

CDR3 loop: CASKRAGGSTHGYTF. In DNA form, the CDR3 reads TGTGCCAGTAAAAGGGCAGGGGGGTCGACTCATGGCTACACCTTC. V and J are TRBV19 and TRBJ1-2, with 7 bases identical to TRBD1. V dropped 7 bases and J dropped 6; count of bases not matched to a gene: 14. The germline CDR1 and CDR2 sequences are LNHDA and SQIVND (reference sequence). The CDR3 sequence is 15 residues long.

This sequence joins TRBV7-9 and TRBJ2-5, with TRBD1 identical over 8 bases. With 5 bases clipped from V and 4 bases from J, the junction kept 3 bases outside the gene matches. The germline CDR1 and CDR2 sequences are SEHNR and FQNEAQ (reference sequence). The CDR3 totals 13 residues. CDR3 residues: CASSRGQGETQYF. For the CDR3, the DNA is TGTGCCAGCAGCCGAGGACAGGGAGAGACCCAGTACTTC. Filled out from reference TRBV7-9 and TRBJ2-5, the complete variable domain reads DTGVSQNPRHKITKRGQNVTFRCDPISEHNRLYWYRQTLGQGPEFLTYFQNEAQLEKSRLLSDRFSAERPKGSFSTLEIQRTEQGDSAMYLCASSRGQGETQYFGPGTRLLVL.

The V and J genes are TRBV7-2 and TRBJ2-7, with 8 nucleotides matching TRBD2. This CDR3 is built from 16 residues. V lost 5 bases and J lost 2; bases outside the gene matches: 11. CDR1 SGHTA and CDR2 FQGNSA come from the germline V gene. DNA for the CDR3: TGTGCCAGCAGCCCAGGGGTGGTAGCGGGACCCTACGAGCAGTACTTC. It specifies CASSPGVVAGPYEQYF.